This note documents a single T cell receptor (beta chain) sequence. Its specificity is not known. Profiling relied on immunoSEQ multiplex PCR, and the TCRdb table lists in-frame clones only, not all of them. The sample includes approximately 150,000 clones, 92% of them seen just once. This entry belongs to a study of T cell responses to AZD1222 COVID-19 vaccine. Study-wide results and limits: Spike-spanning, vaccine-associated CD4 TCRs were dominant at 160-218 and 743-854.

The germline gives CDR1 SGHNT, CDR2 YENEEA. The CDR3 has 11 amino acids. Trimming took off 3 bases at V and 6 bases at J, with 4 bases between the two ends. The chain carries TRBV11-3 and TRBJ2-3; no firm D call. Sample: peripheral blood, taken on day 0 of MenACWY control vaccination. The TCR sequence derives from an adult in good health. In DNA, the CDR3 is TGTGCCAGCAGCTTGGTGGATACGCAGTATTTT. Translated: CASSLVDTQYF.